The next 14 T cell receptor beta chains were all read from a single sample in a study of early T cells in non-severe SARS-CoV-2 infection. Each CDR3 protein gets one entry after TCRdb re-called the 5' RACE reads with MiXCR. The repertoire holds over 60,000 distinct CDR3 sequences, with 10% as singletons. The material was whole blood, obtained at baseline. These receptors all stem from an adult who was a healthcare worker with PCR-confirmed SARS-CoV-2 infection or an uninfected control (not recorded which).

This clonotype was seen repeatedly, ten times or more. This sequence joins TRBV6-1 and TRBJ1-2, with TRBD1 matching over 10 bases. Germline V lookup: CDR1 MNHNS, CDR2 SASEGT. The V and J ends lost 4 bases and 7 bases, in that order; junction bases with no gene match: 15. This CDR3 has 17 amino acids. The DNA for the CDR3 is TGTGCCAGCAGTGCGTCGACAGGGGGCGATTCTTTTTCTGGCTACACCTTC. Translated: CASSASTGGDSFSGYTF.

Only a few counts were recorded for this clonotype. The chain links TRBV9 to TRBJ1-2; TRBD1 matches at 10 bases. Germline assignment: CDR1 SGDLS and CDR2 YYNGEE. V lost 3 bases, J lost 8 bases, and 16 bases stayed unmatched. The CDR3 has 17 residues. The CDR3 spells CASSAGQGDTPIGGYTF. CDR3 DNA sequence: TGTGCCAGCAGCGCTGGACAGGGGGATACGCCCATTGGGGGCTACACCTTC.

This clonotype was counted between two and nine times. Here the CDR3 DNA reads TGTGCCAGCAGCTTTGGTGGGGCCCGAGCAAATTCACCCCTCCACTTT. Protein product: CASSFGGARANSPLHF. V and J are TRBV7-2 and TRBJ1-6; tentative D call: TRBD1 (5 bases). The germline gives CDR1 SGHTA, CDR2 FQGNSA. The CDR3 runs 16 residues. V gave up 3 bases and J gave up 7 bases, with 16 bases separating them.

This clonotype was detected a few times. The chain joins TRBV5-5 to TRBJ2-7; 7 nucleotides line up with TRBD1. V was pared by 3 bases and J by 2 bases, with 5 bases of the junction left unmatched. Germline assignment: CDR1 SGHKS and CDR2 YYEKEE (reference sequence). This CDR3 is built from 14 residues. The CDR3 spells CASSSIGTAYEQYF. DNA of the CDR3: TGTGCCAGCAGCTCCATAGGGACAGCCTACGAGCAGTACTTC.

The chain employs TRBV9 and TRBJ2-5, with a tentative D call TRBD1 (5 bases). Germline loops: CDR1 SGDLS, CDR2 YYNGEE. This CDR3 has 13 amino acids. Trimming removed 2 bases from V and 3 bases from J, with 8 bases in between. CDR3 nucleotides: TGTGCCAGCAGCGTCCAGGGTGAAGAGACCCAGTACTTC. Residues: CASSVQGEETQYF.

The J gene is TRBJ1-2, the V gene TRBV2; tentative D call: TRBD1 (6 bases). The V gene lost 4 bases and the J gene lost 8 bases, with 14 bases spanning the gap. This CDR3 has 13 residues. From germline, CDR1 is SNHLY and CDR2 FYNNEI. The CDR3 DNA is TGTGCCAGCAGTGCAAGGGGGGCAGACGGCTACACCTTC. Encoded protein: CASSARGADGYTF.

This clonotype was counted between two and nine times. The rearrangement uses TRBV7-2 and TRBJ2-1; D perhaps matches TRBD1 (5 bases). The germline V gene encodes CDR1 SGHTA and CDR2 FQGNSA. This CDR3 has 15 amino acids. Trimming shortened V by 0 bases and J by 11 bases, and 17 bases separated the two germline ends. The CDR3 DNA reads TGTGCCAGCAGCTTAGCGGGGCTAATCCGAGGAAAGCAGTTCTTC. It yields the protein CASSLAGLIRGKQFF.

This clonotype was detected many times. The chain joins TRBV9 to TRBJ2-2; D gene uncertain. The germline CDR1 and CDR2 sequences are SGDLS and YYNGEE. Trimming stripped 3 bases from V and 7 bases from J, with 22 bases between. This CDR3 has 17 amino acids. The CDR3 protein is CASSAPPDRAVGGELFF. CDR3 DNA sequence: TGTGCCAGCAGCGCTCCCCCCGATAGGGCCGTGGGCGGGGAGCTGTTTTTT.

The chain uses TRBV7-9 and TRBJ2-7, with D tentatively TRBD1 (5 bases). V gave up 5 bases and J gave up 0 bases, with 11 bases separating them. Germline-derived CDR1 and CDR2 are SEHNR and FQNEAQ (reference sequence). The CDR3 has 14 amino acids. The CDR3 reads CASSPTETSYEQYF. In DNA form, the CDR3 reads TGTGCCAGCAGCCCGACAGAGACCTCCTACGAGCAGTACTTC. Full variable domain (remainder filled in from reference TRBV7-9 and TRBJ2-7): DTGVSQNPRHKITKRGQNVTFRCDPISEHNRLYWYRQTLGQGPEFLTYFQNEAQLEKSRLLSDRFSAERPKGSFSTLEIQRTEQGDSAMYLCASSPTETSYEQYFGPGTRLTVT.

V and J are TRBV20-1 and TRBJ2-5; TRBD2 might be the D (5 bases). This CDR3 contains 13 residues. The germline gives CDR1 DFQATT, CDR2 SNEGSKA (reference sequence). Trimming stripped 3 bases from V and 6 bases from J, with 14 bases between. The CDR3 bases are TGCAGTGCTAGTCGGGGATTCGAACAGACCCAGTACTTC. The encoded protein is CSASRGFEQTQYF.

This clonotype occurred a few times. This chain joins TRBV5-1 and TRBJ2-1, with D possibly TRBD2 on 6 matching bases. The ends were cut back, 0 bases at V and 1 base at J, with 11 bases in the middle. The CDR3 consists of 16 residues. From germline, CDR1 is SGHRS and CDR2 YFSETQ. CDR3 sequence reads: CASSLGPGTSYNEQFF. CDR3 DNA: TGCGCCAGCAGCTTGGGCCCCGGGACTTCCTACAATGAGCAGTTCTTC.

This clonotype was seen at least ten times. The chain employs TRBV19 and TRBJ2-6; no clear D. CDR1 and CDR2 from the germline V gene are LNHDA and SQIVND (reference sequence). With 5 bases removed from V and 4 bases from J, the gap between germline ends came to 6 bases. The CDR3 has 13 residues. The CDR3 protein is CASSLLGANVLTF. In nucleotides, the CDR3 is TGTGCCAGTAGTCTTCTCGGGGCCAACGTCCTGACTTTC.

This clonotype has at least ten counts. The V call is TRBV4-3, the J call TRBJ1-4, with a tentative D call TRBD1 (5 bases). Trimming took off 4 bases at V and 8 bases at J, with 17 bases between the two ends. The length of the CDR3 is 15 residues. Germline CDR1 and CDR2: LGHNA and YSLEER. CDR3 protein: CASSPGRGIGEKLFF. The CDR3 nucleotides read TGCGCCAGCAGCCCCGGACGGGGGATCGGCGAAAAACTGTTTTTT.

This rearrangement joins TRBV18 to TRBJ2-5; a weak D match, TRBD1 (5 bases). Germline values: CDR1 KGHSH, CDR2 LQKENI. The CDR3 has 14 amino acids. The germline V and J ends were trimmed by 3 bases and 5 bases, with 13 bases remaining between them. CDR3 in DNA: TGTGCCAGCTCACCCAGTCAGGGTCGGGAGACCCAGTACTTC. It specifies CASSPSQGRETQYF.